In its sample, the clone carrying this TCR beta chain was seen a few times. Trimming took 3 bases from V and 6 from J; bases not matched to a gene: 10. Germline CDR1 is SGHRS and CDR2 is YFSETQ. This CDR3 spans 16 amino acids. The data were obtained in a study of shared T cell receptors in the human thymus. This table comes from immunoSEQ multiplex PCR, and its TCRdb copy is limited to in-frame clones, with some not included. The sample contains 540,000 or so clones, approximately 80% of which appear only once. Separately, the same data were catalogued under a study of human thymus T cells. That work contributes: Donation came from healthy Finnish infants having corrective surgery for congenital heart defects. Thymus specimens were resections from corrective heart surgery. Use of V and J genes seemed skewed within the thymic and blood repertoires. Unrelated people showed highly overlapping thymic repertoires, related research reported.

Sequenced material: thymocytes. The TCR sequence derives from a boy less than two years old with a congenital heart defect. The rearrangement uses TRBV5-1 and TRBJ2-2, with 8 bases that match TRBD1. The CDR3 nucleotides are TGCGCCAGCAGCTCCCCAGGGGGCCTTAATGCCGGGGAGCTGTTTTTT. It specifies CASSSPGGLNAGELFF.